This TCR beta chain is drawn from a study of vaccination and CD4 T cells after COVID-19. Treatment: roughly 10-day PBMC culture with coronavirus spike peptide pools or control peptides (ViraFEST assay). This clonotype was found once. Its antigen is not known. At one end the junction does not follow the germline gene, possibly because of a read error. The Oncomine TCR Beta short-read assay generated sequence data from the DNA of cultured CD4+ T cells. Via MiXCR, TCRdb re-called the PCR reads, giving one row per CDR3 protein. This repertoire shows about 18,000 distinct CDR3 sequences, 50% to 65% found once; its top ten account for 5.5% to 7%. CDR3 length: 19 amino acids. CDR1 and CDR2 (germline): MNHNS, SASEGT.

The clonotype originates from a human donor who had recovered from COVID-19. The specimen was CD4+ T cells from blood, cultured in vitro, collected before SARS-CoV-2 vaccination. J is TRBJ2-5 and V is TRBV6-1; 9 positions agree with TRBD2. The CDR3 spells CASSDSIPFGGRAREIQYF. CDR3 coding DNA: TGTGCCAGCAGTGACTCCATTCCCTTTGGCGGGAGGGCCAGAGAGATCCAGTACTTC.